This T cell receptor (beta chain) stems from a study of T cell repertoires in cytomegalovirus infection (dated by TCRdb to the late 2010s). Regarding the study in general: Alongside well-studied HLA-B-restricted epitopes, the peptide stimulations were aimed at recently identified HLA-C-restricted CMV epitopes, whose presentation resists viral immunomodulation. Donor HLA type was relevant to the analysis, because carriage of CMV infection together with the matching HLA type was indicated by public TCR beta signatures.

V lost 2 bases and J lost 11 bases, and the count of bases not matched to a germline gene is 9. CDR1 is given as MNHEY and CDR2 as SVGAGI, both from the germline V gene. Its CDR3 holds 15 amino acids, cysteine through phenylalanine. The only DNA kept is the CDR3, 45 bases in frame from the first base. The instrument given in TCRdb is Illumina HiSeq 1500. The public reads were run again by TCRdb, first through fastp at Q25 and then through MiXCR, and only productive beta chains were kept. Rows with a matching CDR3 protein are joined into one entry that keeps the most common DNA and genes. The sample contains some 940,000 distinct CDR3 sequences, roughly 31% of them found a single time. Roughly an eighth of the sample belongs to the ten largest clones. A word on this clonotype: Its antigen is not yet known. The input lacks base qualities; no much larger clone sits a single base away.

The treatment or condition label of this sample denotes: in vitro stimulation with specific CMV peptide epitopes to enrich CMV-specific T cells. Paper-wide results and their limitations: In both this cohort and an independent roughly 350-donor cohort, the cumulative frequency of public TCR beta family members distinguished carriers of CMV infection plus the relevant HLA type. The ex vivo response was dominated by HLA-C-restricted CMV-specific TCR beta clonotypes, and the single most frequent clonotype in two of eight donors was supplied by these HLA-C-restricted clonotypes.

The clonotype originates from a human donor in good health (CMV status not recorded). Some clones in this sample may be carry-over from other donors' samples. The sequencing here drew on cultured CD8+ T cells from PBMCs, taken from culture after CMV antigen stimulation. Rearrangement joined TRBV6-5 to TRBJ1-6; TRBD1 agrees with 7 junctional bases. This receptor carries the CDR3 CASSYETGRQTPLHF. The DNA sequence is given as TGTGCCAGCAGTTACGAGACAGGGCGCCAAACACCCCTCCACTTT.